The rows below give T cell receptor beta chains drawn from one sample of a study of blood T cell repertoires in COVID-19. Assay: immunoSEQ multiplex PCR; the TCRdb copy retains only in-frame clones and omits some. The table shows just under 20,000 clones, with 88% occurring only once. Input material: peripheral blood. Source of these receptors: a human donor in a cohort sampled during active COVID-19. The CDR3 runs from the conserved cysteine through the conserved F or W. The D gene is left open where the match is weak. The size entry is marked missing in some rows and otherwise reads once, few, many or a size class.

>TRBV6-1|TRBD1|.|TRBJ1-4
TGTGCCAGCAGTGATCCGGGACAGCCTAATGAAAAACTGTTTTTT
CASSDPGQPNEKLFF
>TRBV7-2|.|.|TRBJ2-3
TGTGCCAGCAGCTGGGACTTCACAGATACGCAGTATTTT
CASSWDFTDTQYF
>TRBV11-2|TRBD2|.|TRBJ2-1
TGTGCCAGCAGCTTAGAAGCTAGCGGGGGGGCCTCATACAATGAGCAGTTCTTC
CASSLEASGGASYNEQFF
>TRBV27|.|.|TRBJ1-1
TGTGCCAGCAGTCCTACACAAGACAGCTTGAACACTGAAGCTTTCTTT
CASSPTQDSLNTEAFF
>TRBV9|.|.|TRBJ2-3
TGTGCCAGCGGGAACTCAGGGGGCACAGATACGCAGTATTTT
CASGNSGGTDTQYF
>TRBV11-3|.|.|TRBJ2-2
TGTGCCAGCAGCTCGACCGGGGTAACCGGGGAGCTGTTTTTT
CASSSTGVTGELFF
>TRBV11-2|.|once|TRBJ1-2
TGTGCCAGCAGCTCCCTTCGGGGTGGCTACACCTTC
CASSSLRGGYTF
>TRBV7-2|TRBD1|.|TRBJ2-2
TGTGCCAGCAGCTTAGCGCAAGAGGGGGCGGGCGGGGAGCTGTTTTTT
CASSLAQEGAGGELFF
>TRBV5-4|.|.|TRBJ1-2
TGTGCCAGCAGCGTCGGGGGGCAGGAGGGCTACACCTTC
CASSVGGQEGYTF
>TRBV7-9|TRBD2|.|TRBJ2-1
TGTGCCAGCAGCTCCGGGACTAGCGGGGCCTCCTACAATGAGCAGTTCTTC
CASSSGTSGASYNEQFF
>TRBV25-1|TRBD1|.|TRBJ1-2
TGTGCCAGCAGCACCGGGACAGGGGACTCCGGCTACACCTTC
CASSTGTGDSGYTF
>TRBV30|.|few|TRBJ2-7
TGTGCCTGGAGTGTTGGGGGGTCCTGGGCCTACGAGCAGTACTTC
CAWSVGGSWAYEQYF
>TRBV6-6|TRBD2|.|TRBJ2-1
TGTGCCAGCAGTCGAACTAGCGGGGGGTACTCCTACAATGAGCAGTTCTTC
CASSRTSGGYSYNEQFF
>TRBV7-8|.|.|TRBJ1-2
TGTGCCAGCAGCTTTCCCCATTTCAAACAGCGGGGCCCCACCTGGGGCTACACCTTC
CASSFPHFKQRGPTWGYTF
>TRBV5-1|.|.|TRBJ2-5
TGCGCCAGCAGCCCAGTTCTATTCGGGCAGGGTATCGCCCAGTACTTC
CASSPVLFGQGIAQYF
>TRBV10-3|.|.|TRBJ1-1
TGTGCCATCAGTGAAAGTGGGGCCCCCCGATATACTGAAGCTTTCTTT
CAISESGAPRYTEAFF
>TRBV20-1|.|.|TRBJ1-3
TGCAGTGCTAGTGCAGGAGGAAACACCATATATTTT
CSASAGGNTIYF
>TRBV18|TRBD1|.|TRBJ1-2
TGTGCCAGCTCACCTATAGACAGGGGAAGCTATGGCTACACCTTC
CASSPIDRGSYGYTF
>TRBV6-1|TRBD2|.|TRBJ2-3
TGTGCCAGCAGTGAATCGGGTAGCGGGGTAGATACGCAGTATTTT
CASSESGSGVDTQYF
>TRBV2|.|.|TRBJ1-5
TGTGCCAGCAGTGACAGGGCTCAGCCCCAGCATTTT
CASSDRAQPQHF
>TRBV9|.|.|TRBJ1-4
TGTGCCAGCAGCGCCCAGGGGTACGGTGGGGAAAAACTGTTTTTT
CASSAQGYGGEKLFF
>TRBV12-3/TRBV12-4|.|.|TRBJ1-4
TGTGCCAGCAGTTTAGCGCGGCGGGAAAAACTGTTTTTT
CASSLARREKLFF
>TRBV3-1/TRBV3-2|.|.|TRBJ1-2
TGTGCCAGCAGCCCTACCTTCGACAGCCTCTATGGCTACACCTTC
CASSPTFDSLYGYTF
>TRBV5-1|TRBD1|few|TRBJ1-6
TGCGCCAGCAGCTTGGAAGTCCCAACAGGGGGCTATAATTCACCCCTCCACTTT
CASSLEVPTGGYNSPLHF
>TRBV3-1/TRBV3-2|TRBD2|.|TRBJ2-5
TGTGCCAGCAGCCAGGGCGGGGGTCAAGAGACCCAGTACTTC
CASSQGGGQETQYF
>TRBV6-1|.|.|TRBJ1-1
TGTGCCAGCAGTGACCGACATCACACTGAAGCTTTCTTT
CASSDRHHTEAFF
>TRBV6-5|.|.|TRBJ1-3
TGTGCCAGCACCATATGGGGGGTCTCTGGAAACACCATATATTTT
CASTIWGVSGNTIYF
>TRBV19|.|.|TRBJ1-1
TGTGCCAGTAGTCCCCGACAGGAGAACACTGAAGCTTTCTTT
CASSPRQENTEAFF
>TRBV5-1|.|.|TRBJ2-1
TGCGCCAGCAGCTTGCACCAGAACAATGAGCAGTTCTTC
CASSLHQNNEQFF
>TRBV12-3/TRBV12-4|.|few|TRBJ2-5
TGTGCCAGCAGTCTGGGCGCGGGGGAGACCCAGTACTTC
CASSLGAGETQYF
>TRBV19|TRBD1|once|TRBJ2-7
TGTGCCAGTAGTTGGGACAGGGCCCCCTACGAGCAGTACTTC
CASSWDRAPYEQYF
>TRBV19|.|.|TRBJ2-7
TGTGCCAGTAGCGAGGACAGTGCAATAGCCGGCGAGCAGTACTTC
CASSEDSAIAGEQYF
>TRBV4-2|.|.|TRBJ2-3
TGTGCCAGCAGCCAAGTAGGGGCAGATACGCAGTATTTT
CASSQVGADTQYF
>TRBV14|TRBD1|.|TRBJ2-7
TGTGCCAGCAGCCCAACAGGGGTGCGGCGCTCCTACGAGCAGTACTTC
CASSPTGVRRSYEQYF
>TRBV10-3|TRBD1|.|TRBJ1-1
TGTGCCATCAGTGAGGTGGGACAGGGAGTTGAAGCTTTCTTT
CAISEVGQGVEAFF
>TRBV10-2|.|once|TRBJ1-5
TGCGCCAGCAGTGACCGAGGTGGCAATCAGCCCCAGCATTTT
CASSDRGGNQPQHF
>TRBV7-9|.|.|TRBJ2-5
TGTGCCAGCAGCTCCCCTTGGCACCCGTCGAAAGAGACCCAGTACTTC
CASSSPWHPSKETQYF
>TRBV3-1/TRBV3-2|.|.|TRBJ2-1
TGTGCCAGCAGCCAAGATCCTGACAGTGAGCCGTACAATGAGCAGTTCTTC
CASSQDPDSEPYNEQFF
>TRBV6-5|TRBD1|once|TRBJ2-5
TGTGCCAGCAGGGGACAGGGTTCCCAAGAGACCCAGTACTTC
CASRGQGSQETQYF
>TRBV5-4|TRBD1|.|TRBJ2-7
TGTGCCAGCAGCTACGTCCGAAAAGGACAGGGGAACGAAACCTACGAGCAGTACTTC
CASSYVRKGQGNETYEQYF